Below are 21 T cell receptor beta chains sequenced from a single sample in a study of OX40 agonist ivuxolimab in advanced cancers. Library creation used the immunoSEQ multiplex PCR assay. TCRdb limited this immuneACCESS table to in-frame rearrangements with V and J called. A share of clones is missing; checked studies link under half to unresolved V genes, and the rest is unexplained. Within this sample are some 64,000 clones, with approximately 85% of them counted one time only. The top ten clones comprise 9.8% of the sample. The sequencing here drew on CD4+ or CD8+ T cells sorted from blood, taken in a trial of the OX40 agonist ivuxolimab. Receptors originate from an adult with an advanced solid tumor such as melanoma, head and neck, liver or kidney cancer.

The chain links TRBV5-6 to TRBJ2-2; 9 bases fit TRBD1. Germline-derived CDR1 and CDR2 are SGHDT and YYEEEE. This CDR3 comprises 15 residues. Trimming took 4 bases from V and 4 from J; bases not matched to a gene: 5. CDR3 nucleotides: TGTGCCAGCAGCGGCGGGACAGGGTTCACCGGGGAGCTGTTTTTT. As protein: CASSGGTGFTGELFF.

The chain links TRBV5-1 to TRBJ2-1; 11 positions agree with TRBD2. This CDR3 comprises 15 residues. CDR1 is SGHRS, CDR2 YFSETQ, per germline. The V segment lost 1 base and the J segment 4 bases; nucleotides outside the gene matches: 1. Here the CDR3 DNA reads TGCGCCAGCAGCTTGACTAGCGGGAGATACAATGAGCAGTTCTTC. It specifies CASSLTSGRYNEQFF.

In this sample, this clone turned up once. V usage is TRBV5-6 and J usage is TRBJ2-1; 7 positions match TRBD2. V was pared by 4 bases and J by 5 bases, with 9 bases of the junction left unmatched. Germline loops: CDR1 SGHDT, CDR2 YYEEEE. The CDR3 totals 15 residues. The CDR3 DNA is TGTGCCAGCAGCGAGGGACTATACCCGGACAATGAGCAGTTCTTC. Translation gives CASSEGLYPDNEQFF.

V gene TRBV6-1 combines with J gene TRBJ1-4; D remains unclear. Germline loops: CDR1 MNHNS, CDR2 SASEGT. V gave up 6 bases and J gave up 5 bases, with 13 bases separating them. The CDR3 loop spans 14 amino acids. In nucleotides, the CDR3 is TGTGCCAGCAGCTCTCCGGAACGCAATGAAAAACTGTTTTTT. This gives the protein CASSSPERNEKLFF.

This chain connects TRBV11-1 to TRBJ2-3; TRBD2 matches at 7 bases. Germline V gene lookup returns CDR1 SGHAT and CDR2 FQDESV (reference sequence). Unmatched junction bases numbered 12, after V lost 5 bases and J lost 4 bases. CDR3 size: 16 residues. The CDR3 protein is CASSQAGGGTADTQYF. CDR3 in DNA: TGTGCCAGCAGCCAGGCTGGGGGGGGGACCGCAGATACGCAGTATTTT.

The table lists this clone with a count of one. V usage is TRBV7-2 and J usage is TRBJ2-3; TRBD2 agrees at 11 bases. Germline CDR1 reads SGHTA; CDR2 reads FQGNSA. After removal of 4 bases from V and 2 bases from J, the junction contained 8 bases not matched to a gene. This CDR3 region has 17 residues. The CDR3 DNA follows: TGTGCCAGCAGCTCCCGTAGCGGGAGGGGGTACACAGATACGCAGTATTTT. Its protein is CASSSRSGRGYTDTQYF.

The chain has TRBV4-2 and TRBJ1-5, with TRBD1 matching 8 bases. After removal of 0 bases from V and 0 bases from J, the junction contained 7 bases not matched to a gene. Germline assignment: CDR1 LGHNA and CDR2 YNFKEQ. The CDR3 is 18 residues long. The CDR3 here is CASSQDVDRELSNQPQHF. CDR3 DNA sequence: TGTGCCAGCAGCCAAGATGTGGACAGGGAACTTAGCAATCAGCCCCAGCATTTT.

This chain links TRBV19 with TRBJ1-1; D is undetermined. Germline loops: CDR1 LNHDA, CDR2 SQIVND (reference sequence). Trimming removed 3 bases from V and 2 bases from J, with 16 bases in between. The CDR3 is made up of 16 amino acids. This CDR3 reads CASSISVAITNTEAFF. The DNA for the CDR3 is TGTGCCAGTAGTATTTCAGTCGCCATTACAAACACTGAAGCTTTCTTT.

This clone was counted once. CDR3 in amino acids: CASKAYGEGQPQHF. In DNA, the CDR3 is TGTGCCAGTAAGGCCTACGGGGAAGGACAGCCCCAGCATTTT. V is TRBV19 and J is TRBJ1-5; D is unresolved. Trimming took off 7 bases at V and 7 bases at J, with 17 bases between the two ends. Germline CDR1 LNHDA, CDR2 SQIVND (reference sequence). This CDR3 has 14 residues.

The J gene is TRBJ1-3, the V gene TRBV11-3; D remains ambiguous. Looked up from germline, CDR1 is SGHNT and CDR2 is YENEEA. Trimming left V 4 bases short and J 7 bases short, with 8 bases between. The CDR3 has 12 residues. The CDR3 region has the DNA TGTGCCAGCAGCTCCGGGGATAACACCATATATTTT. As protein: CASSSGDNTIYF.

This clone was counted a few times. J is TRBJ1-1 and V is TRBV10-3; 10 bases line up with TRBD1. Trimming cost V 2 bases and J 1 base; bases outside gene matches: 1. Germline-derived CDR1 and CDR2 are ENHRY and SYGVKD. The CDR3 spans 15 residues. CDR3 DNA sequence: TGTGCCATCAGTGAGCGGGACAGGGGGAACACTGAAGCTTTCTTT. Amino acids: CAISERDRGNTEAFF.

This clone was recorded many times. The CDR3 loop is CSARRQMDEKLFF. In DNA form, the CDR3 reads TGCAGCGCGAGGAGGCAGATGGATGAAAAACTGTTTTTT. The rearrangement joins TRBV29-1 to TRBJ1-4; no reliable D call. V was trimmed by 7 bases and J by 6 bases, leaving 15 bases between them. There are 13 residues in the CDR3. Germline CDR1 reads SQVTM; CDR2 reads ANQGSEA. Looking up the rest from reference TRBV29-1 and TRBJ1-4 gives the full variable domain: SAVISQKPSRDICQRGTSLTIQCQVDSQVTMMFWYRQQPGQSLTLIATANQGSEATYESGFVIDKFPISRPNLTFSTLTVSNMSPEDSSIYLCSARRQMDEKLFFGSGTQLSVL.

The table lists this clone with a few counts. The gene calls are TRBV2 and TRBJ1-2; no clear D gene. V dropped 4 bases and J dropped 3 bases, with 12 bases sitting between them. Germline V CDR1 and CDR2: SNHLY, FYNNEI. This CDR3 has 14 residues. The CDR3 reads CASSASRVDYGYTF. CDR3 sequence (DNA): TGTGCCAGCAGTGCGTCACGCGTGGACTATGGCTACACCTTC.

V is TRBV28 and J is TRBJ1-6; 8 bases are shared with TRBD1. Per germline, CDR1 MDHEN and CDR2 SYDVKM. V shed 7 bases and J 10 bases; nucleotides not matched to a gene: 9. The CDR3 extends over 14 amino acids. As DNA, the CDR3 is TGTGCCAGCACCCCTGACAGGGGAGGATCACCCCTCCACTTT. Translated, it gives CASTPDRGGSPLHF.

V usage is TRBV2 and J usage is TRBJ2-2; a weak D match, TRBD1 (5 bases). Trimming removed 5 bases from V and 5 bases from J, with 15 bases in between. This CDR3 is built from 15 residues. The germline gives CDR1 SNHLY, CDR2 FYNNEI. CDR3 sequence (DNA): TGTGCCAGCAGTCAACTCTCAGGGCGAACCGGGGAGCTGTTTTTT. The encoded protein is CASSQLSGRTGELFF.

The V and J genes are TRBV14 and TRBJ1-2; no definite D call. V was clipped by 4 bases and J by 3 bases, with 12 bases between them. Germline V gene lookup returns CDR1 SGHDN and CDR2 FVKESK. The CDR3 extends over 14 amino acids. The chain's CDR3 is CASSPLGPDYGYTF. The CDR3 coding sequence is TGTGCCAGCAGCCCACTCGGGCCGGACTATGGCTACACCTTC.

The V and J genes are TRBV11-1 and TRBJ2-2; tentatively, D is TRBD1 (6 bases). Germline loops: CDR1 SGHAT, CDR2 FQDESV (reference sequence). Trimming removed 4 bases at V and 1 base at J, with 13 bases between. The CDR3 spans 16 residues. The CDR3 nucleotides are TGTGCCAGCAGCTCGACAGCACAGGGGAACACCGGGGAGCTGTTTTTT. As protein: CASSSTAQGNTGELFF.

This chain uses TRBV5-1 with TRBJ1-1; perhaps TRBD1 as D (6 bases). Trimming took off 0 bases at V and 0 bases at J, with 9 bases between the two ends. The CDR3 covers 15 residues. The germline V gene encodes CDR1 SGHRS and CDR2 YFSETQ. The CDR3 DNA follows: TGCGCCAGCAGCTTGGAGGGACACCTGAACACTGAAGCTTTCTTT. It codes for CASSLEGHLNTEAFF.

The rearrangement links TRBV5-1 to TRBJ1-1; TRBD1 matches 10 bases. V shed 0 bases and J 1 base; nucleotides not matched to a gene: 21. The CDR3 runs 22 residues. Germline CDR1 and CDR2: SGHRS and YFSETQ. CDR3: CASSLALRDRGQQVKKNTEAFF. The CDR3 nucleotides read TGCGCCAGCAGCTTGGCCCTCCGGGACAGGGGTCAACAAGTAAAAAAGAACACTGAAGCTTTCTTT.

The rearrangement joins TRBV2 to TRBJ2-6, with 9 bases identical to TRBD1. Germline V lookup: CDR1 SNHLY, CDR2 FYNNEI. V shed 9 bases, J shed 0 bases, and the junction held 3 bases outside the gene matches. This CDR3 region has 15 residues. CDR3 in DNA: TGTGCCAGAGGGACAGGGTTCTCTGGGGCCAACGTCCTGACTTTC. It is translated as CARGTGFSGANVLTF.

The rearrangement uses TRBV30 and TRBJ2-7; possible D gene TRBD1, 6 bases. This CDR3 is built from 12 residues. V gave up 3 bases and J gave up 6 bases, with 12 bases separating them. Germline V gene data show CDR1 as GTSNPN and CDR2 as SVGIG (reference sequence). For the CDR3, the DNA is TGTGCCTGGAGCGCCACAGGGTCCGAGCAGTACTTC. Protein: CAWSATGSEQYF.